This entry features one T cell receptor (beta chain) sequence. This specimen belongs to a study of OX40 agonist ivuxolimab in advanced cancers. The CDR3 is 16 amino acids. Germline V CDR1 and CDR2: SGDLS, YYNGEE. J lost 3 bases, V lost 4 bases, and 9 bases had no gene match. This table comes from immunoSEQ multiplex PCR, and its TCRdb copy is limited to in-frame clones, with some not included. The data contain about 86,000 clones, roughly nine tenths of them seen just once; the ten biggest clones take up under 0.25%. The sequence was collected from an adult with an advanced solid tumor such as melanoma, head and neck, liver or kidney cancer. The source material was CD4+ or CD8+ T cells sorted from blood, sampled in a trial of the OX40 agonist ivuxolimab. V and J are TRBV9 and TRBJ2-7; 11 nucleotides match TRBD2. The CDR3 region has the DNA TGTGCCAGCAGCCTCACTAGCGGGAGTGGTGTCTACGAGCAGTACTTC. Protein sequence: CASSLTSGSGVYEQYF.